The 5 T cell receptor beta chains below come from one sample, sequenced in a study of regulatory T cells in long-lasting Graves disease. Documented time point: newly diagnosed GD, antithyroid drugs for less than 3 months. Extracted RNA from PBMCs served as the source of the TCR library. TCR beta libraries were built with iRepertoire HTBI primers and Arm-PCR of CDR3 regions. TCRdb re-analysed the multiplex PCR reads in MiXCR, keeping a single row per CDR3 protein. The sample lists some 410,000 distinct CDR3 sequences; about 16% were seen once. In addition, the sample was reused for a study of T cells in Graves' hyperthyroidism and ophthalmopathy.

The sample was peripheral blood mononuclear cells (PBMCs), taken at new diagnosis, from a patient treated with antithyroid drugs. These receptors all come from a woman in her thirties with Graves disease.

This clonotype was counted many times. The chain uses TRBV28 and TRBJ2-1; TRBD2 agrees at 11 bases. CDR1 is MDHEN, CDR2 SYDVKM, per germline. The CDR3 runs to 15 residues. With 10 bases clipped from V and 7 bases from J, the junction kept 12 bases outside the gene matches. The CDR3 spells CAIRAPGLAANEQFF. The CDR3 bases are TGTGCCATACGGGCCCCGGGACTAGCGGCTAATGAGCAGTTCTTC. The full variable domain, in which reference TRBV28 and TRBJ2-1 provide the parts outside the CDR3, is DVKVTQSSRYLVKRTGEKVFLECVQDMDHENMFWYRQDPGLGLRLIYFSYDVKMKEKGDIPEGYSVSREKKERFSLILESASTNQTSMYLCAIRAPGLAANEQFFGPGTRLTVL.

This clonotype appeared a few times. This chain joins TRBV29-1 and TRBJ2-5; D gene ambiguous. The CDR3 runs 12 residues. The germline gives CDR1 SQVTM, CDR2 ANQGSEA. V gave up 3 bases and J gave up 0 bases, with 5 bases separating them. The CDR3 DNA reads TGCAGCGTTGAGGTTGACCAAGAGACCCAGTACTTC. This encodes CSVEVDQETQYF.

The sample holds many counts of this clonotype. The chain joins TRBV5-1 to TRBJ2-7; no clear D. The V end was cut by 1 base, the J end by 7 bases, with 9 bases between. The CDR3 sequence is 12 residues long. Germline V CDR1 and CDR2: SGHRS, YFSETQ. CDR3 amino acids: CASSLTMGEQYF. CDR3 in DNA: TGCGCCAGCAGCTTGACTATGGGGGAGCAGTACTTC.

Notes on this clonotype: One base away lies a much larger clone, so this may be a sequencing read error. This CDR3 is missing its conserved last phenylalanine or tryptophan, likely due to a read error. This chain uses TRBV20-1 with TRBJ2-7, with D possibly called TRBD1 or TRBD2 (5 bases each). The CDR3 has 16 amino acids. Germline loops: CDR1 DFQATT, CDR2 SNEGSKA (reference sequence). Trimming pared 6 bases from V and 0 bases from J, leaving 21 bases between. CDR3 bases: TGCAGTGCCACCGGGACGTTCTCTAGGAGCTCCTACGAGCAGTACTCC. It specifies CSATGTFSRSSYEQYS.

This clonotype was counted at least ten times. The CDR3 sequence is CAWSVRDRGGTEAFF. The CDR3 DNA is TGTGCCTGGAGTGTACGGGACAGGGGGGGGACTGAAGCTTTCTTT. The chain joins TRBV30 to TRBJ1-1; 11 bases match TRBD1. CDR1 and CDR2 from the germline V gene are GTSNPN and SVGIG (reference sequence). The trim removed 0 bases at V and 5 bases at J, leaving 5 bases unmatched. The CDR3 runs 15 residues.